The rows below give T cell receptor beta chains drawn from one sample of a study of blood T cell repertoires in COVID-19. TCRdb's copy holds only in-frame clones and misses some; the assay was immunoSEQ multiplex PCR. The sample lists about 170,000 clones; about 86% were seen once. Input material: peripheral blood. All receptors derive from a woman aged 55-75 years with COVID-19, enrolled during active disease. Each CDR3 is given with its conserved first and last residue. A D gene is named only where the DNA matches it firmly. Expanded clones get a size class; other rows say once, few or many, or leave the size out.

clone_size | j_call | d_call | v_call | cdr3_nt | cdr3_aa
- | TRBJ2-2 | TRBD1 | TRBV29-1 | TGCAGCGTTGTCACAGGGGGCGCATCCGGGGAGCTGTTTTTT | CSVVTGGASGELFF
- | TRBJ1-2 | TRBD1 | TRBV6-5 | TGTGCCAGCAGCCCGACAGGGAACTATGGCTACACCTTC | CASSPTGNYGYTF
- | TRBJ2-5 | TRBD2 | TRBV15 | TGTGCCACCGCTGCAGCGGGAGAAGAGACCCAGTACTTC | CATAAAGEETQYF
- | TRBJ2-5 | TRBD2 | TRBV4-3 | TGCGCCAGCAGCCAGCAGACCCTAGCGGGACAAGAGACCCAGTACTTC | CASSQQTLAGQETQYF
- | TRBJ1-5 | - | TRBV18 | TGTGCCAGCTCACCAATCGACAGTAGCAATCAGCCCCAGCATTTT | CASSPIDSSNQPQHF
- | TRBJ2-2 | TRBD2 | TRBV7-2 | TGTGCCAGCAGCTTATTGGCGGGAGAGATCACCGGGGAGCTGTTTTTT | CASSLLAGEITGELFF
- | TRBJ2-5 | - | TRBV28 | TGTGCCAGTTCGAACGCAGGGAAGAAAGAGACCCAGTACTTC | CASSNAGKKETQYF
- | TRBJ2-1 | - | TRBV4-3 | TGCGCCAGCAGCCAAGAGATCGCTCAAAGAGGGCAGTTCTTC | CASSQEIAQRGQFF
few | TRBJ2-7 | - | TRBV10-1 | TGCGCCAGCTTAGTTACCACCCCCTACGAGCAGTACTTC | CASLVTTPYEQYF
- | TRBJ1-2 | TRBD1 | TRBV30 | TGTGCCTGGAGTAGCCTGAGGACAGGCGTCACCTATGGCTACACCTTC | CAWSSLRTGVTYGYTF
- | TRBJ2-7 | - | TRBV4-1 | TGCGCCAGCAGCACCGGGACATCCTACGAGCAGTACTTC | CASSTGTSYEQYF
- | TRBJ2-3 | - | TRBV11-2 | TGTGCCAGCAGCTTAGATCTCGCGGATACGCAGTATTTT | CASSLDLADTQYF
- | TRBJ2-3 | - | TRBV18 | TGTGCCAGCTCACCACGAGAGTCAGATACGCAGTATTTT | CASSPRESDTQYF
- | TRBJ1-2 | - | TRBV19 | TGTGCCAGTAGTATAGAGGTCCACACAAACTATGGCTACACCTTC | CASSIEVHTNYGYTF
- | TRBJ2-1 | TRBD2 | TRBV4-3 | TGCGCCAGCAGCTCCCCTAGCGGGAGGGGCAATGAGCAGTTCTTC | CASSSPSGRGNEQFF
- | TRBJ2-5 | TRBD2 | TRBV9 | TGTGCCAGCAGCGTGGGACTAGCGCAAGAGACCCAGTACTTC | CASSVGLAQETQYF
- | TRBJ2-5 | - | TRBV5-1 | TGCGCCAGCAGTAATCTGTACCAAGAGACCCAGTACTTC | CASSNLYQETQYF
once | TRBJ1-1 | - | TRBV2 | TGTGCCAGCAGTGAAGCGGGCAGGGGCACTGAAGCTTTCTTT | CASSEAGRGTEAFF
- | TRBJ2-1 | - | TRBV5-6 | TGTGCCAGCAGCTTTTTACGGAATGAGCAGTTCTTC | CASSFLRNEQFF
- | TRBJ1-2 | - | TRBV5-5 | TGTGCCAGCAGCTTGGCGAATACAGGGCCTAGTGGCTACACCTTC | CASSLANTGPSGYTF
once | TRBJ2-7 | TRBD2 | TRBV5-5 | TGTGCCAGCAGCTTGCATGGTAGCGGGAGCCCCTACGAGCAGTACTTC | CASSLHGSGSPYEQYF
once | TRBJ2-2 | TRBD1 | TRBV7-9 | TGTGCCAGCAGCTGGGACAGGGGGAAGGCCGGCACCGGGGAGCTGTTTTTT | CASSWDRGKAGTGELFF
- | TRBJ1-2 | - | TRBV19 | TGTGCCAGTAGTATTGGCATAAACTATGGCTACACCTTC | CASSIGINYGYTF
- | TRBJ2-7 | - | TRBV9 | TGTGCCAGCAGCCCAGGGTTCTACGAGCAGTACTTC | CASSPGFYEQYF
few | TRBJ2-7 | TRBD2 | TRBV5-1 | TGCGCCAGCAGCTTGGTGTTTAATGGACTAGCATCCGAGCAGTACTTC | CASSLVFNGLASEQYF
- | TRBJ1-2 | TRBD1 | TRBV7-2 | TGTGCCAGCAGCGTACGATCGACAGGGGCCCCCAATGGCTACACCTTC | CASSVRSTGAPNGYTF
- | TRBJ2-2 | - | TRBV6-4 | TGTGCCAGCAGTGAACTAGCAACCGGGGAGCTGTTTTTT | CASSELATGELFF
once | TRBJ2-2 | - | TRBV11-3 | TGTGCCAGCAAGTACGCAGGGCGAACCGGGGAGCTGTTTTTT | CASKYAGRTGELFF
- | TRBJ2-7 | TRBD2 | TRBV19 | TGTGCCAGTAGGGAGCGGGACTTCTTCTACGAGCAGTACTTC | CASRERDFFYEQYF
- | TRBJ1-2 | TRBD1 | TRBV14 | TGTGCCAGCAGCCAGGTACAGGGGGCTCGCGGCTACACCTTC | CASSQVQGARGYTF
- | TRBJ1-1 | - | TRBV11-2 | TGTGCCAGCAGCTTCGACAGGAACACTGAAGCTTTCTTT | CASSFDRNTEAFF
- | TRBJ1-1 | - | TRBV19 | TGTGCCAGTAGTACACCGGGACAAATGAACACTGAAGCTTTCTTT | CASSTPGQMNTEAFF
- | TRBJ2-1 | - | TRBV27 | TGTGCCAGCAGTTTAGGGCAGTACAATGAGCAGTTCTTC | CASSLGQYNEQFF